The text below deals with one T cell receptor (beta chain). Its antigen is unidentified. This record belongs to a study of identifying expanded T cells in peripheral blood. General study points: About 1.2 clones differed between technical replicates, versus roughly 16 and 20 over time. Roughly two-week clone count variance significantly increased as total template count grew.

Profiling relied on immunoSEQ multiplex PCR, and the TCRdb table lists in-frame clones only, not all of them. Counted here are about 81,000 clones, 65% to 85% occurring once; the ten biggest clones make up 15% to 20%. Healthy donors had no documented immune events, such as infections, while sampled. Trimming stripped 0 bases from V and 6 bases from J, with 10 bases between. The CDR3 spans 14 residues. The germline V gene has CDR1 SGDLS and CDR2 YYNGEE. Sequencing was performed on blood. The chain has TRBV9 and TRBJ2-1; D is uncertain. This clonotype was sampled from a person aged 18 to 70 in good health. CDR3 nucleotides: TGTGCCAGCAGCGTAGGTGAGAATGGCAATGAGCAGTTCTTC. Amino acids: CASSVGENGNEQFF.